The clone carrying this TCR beta chain was observed at least ten times. Its antigen is currently unknown. The source of the sample is a study of regulatory T cells in long-lasting Graves disease. CDR1 and CDR2 from the germline V gene are SGHRS and YFSETQ. V lost 2 bases, J lost 1 base, and 9 bases lay in between. The CDR3 runs to 14 residues. Study observations and caveats: Having only a small sample size may have limited accuracy. It was in persistent disease that TRBV28, TRBJ1-2 and TRBJ2-5 were favored.

Combining iRepertoire HTBI primers with Arm-PCR of CDR3 regions, the authors built TCR beta libraries. In the authors' workflow: Throughout the samples, researchers identified about 62 TRBV and 12 to 15 TRBJ segments. TCRdb fed the multiplex PCR reads into MiXCR, producing one record per CDR3 protein. These V and J calls derive from TCRdb rather than the authors' analysis. The data show around 480,000 distinct CDR3 sequences, with 15% to 20% seen just once and roughly an eighth held by the top ten. The time point is: newly diagnosed GD, antithyroid drugs for less than 3 months. The authors made the TCR library using RNA they extracted from PBMCs. The same data also contributed to another study, on T cells in Graves' hyperthyroidism and ophthalmopathy. That source reports: The TCR CDR3 first-round RT-PCR relied on the HTBI primer set.

This specimen consisted of peripheral blood mononuclear cells (PBMCs), obtained at new diagnosis, from a patient treated with antithyroid drugs. V usage is TRBV5-1 and J usage is TRBJ1-1; D remains unclear. The clonotype comes from a man aged 35 to 55 with Graves disease. DNA for the CDR3: TGCGCCAGCAGCTTTCGGTCACCGAACACTGAAGCTTTCTTT. Encoded protein: CASSFRSPNTEAFF. Full variable domain (missing parts from reference TRBV5-1 and TRBJ1-1): KAGVTQTPRYLIKTRGQQVTLSCSPISGHRSVSWYQQTPGQGLQFLFEYFSETQRNKGNFPGRFSGRQFSNSRSEMNVSTLELGDSALYLCASSFRSPNTEAFFGQGTRLTVV.